This T cell receptor beta chain comes out of a study of T cell repertoires in cytomegalovirus infection. TCRdb passed the reads through MiXCR, listing each CDR3 protein once. Counted here are about 300,000 distinct CDR3 sequences, roughly 23% occurring once; the ten biggest clones make up about 14%. This clonotype occurred a few times. One junction end does not reproduce the germline sequence, and a read error may be involved. CDR1 and CDR2 (germline): MGHRA, YSYEKL. This CDR3 has 14 residues. The TCR originated in a human donor in good health (CMV status not recorded). Some clones in this sample may be carry-over from other donors' samples. The specimen was PBMCs. This chain connects TRBV4-1 to TRBJ1-1, with D uncertain. The chain's CDR3 is CASSPLTENTEAFF. For the CDR3, the DNA is TGTGCCAGCAGCCCATTAACAGAGAACACTGAAGCTTTCTTT.